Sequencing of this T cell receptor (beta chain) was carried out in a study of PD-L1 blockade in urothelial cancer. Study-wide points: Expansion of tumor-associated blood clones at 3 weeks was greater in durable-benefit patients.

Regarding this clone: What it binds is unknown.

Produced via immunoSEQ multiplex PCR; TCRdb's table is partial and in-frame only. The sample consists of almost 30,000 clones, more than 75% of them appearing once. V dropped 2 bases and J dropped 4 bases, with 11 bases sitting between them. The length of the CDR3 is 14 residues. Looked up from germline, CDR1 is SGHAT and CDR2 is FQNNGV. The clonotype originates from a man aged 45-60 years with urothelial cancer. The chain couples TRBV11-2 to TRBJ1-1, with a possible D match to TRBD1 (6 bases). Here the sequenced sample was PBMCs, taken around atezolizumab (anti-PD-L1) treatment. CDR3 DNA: TGTGCCAGCAGCTTAATAGTGGGGGCCACTGAAGCTTTCTTT. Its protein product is CASSLIVGATEAFF.